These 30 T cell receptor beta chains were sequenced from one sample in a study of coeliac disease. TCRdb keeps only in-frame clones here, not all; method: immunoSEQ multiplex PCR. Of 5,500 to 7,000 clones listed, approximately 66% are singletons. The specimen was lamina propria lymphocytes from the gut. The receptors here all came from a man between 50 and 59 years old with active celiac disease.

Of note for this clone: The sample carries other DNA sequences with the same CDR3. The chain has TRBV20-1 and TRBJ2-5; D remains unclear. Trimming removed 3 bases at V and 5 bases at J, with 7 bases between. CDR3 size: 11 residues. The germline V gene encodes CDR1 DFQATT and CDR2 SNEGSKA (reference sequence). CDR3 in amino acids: CSASLGETQYF. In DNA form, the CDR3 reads TGCAGTGCTAGCCTCGGGGAGACCCAGTACTTC.

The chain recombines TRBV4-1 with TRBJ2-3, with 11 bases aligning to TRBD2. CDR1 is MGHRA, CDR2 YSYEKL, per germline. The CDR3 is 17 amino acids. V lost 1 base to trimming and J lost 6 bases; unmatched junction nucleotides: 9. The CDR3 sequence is CASSQVGSGRAEDTQYF. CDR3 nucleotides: TGCGCCAGCAGCCAAGTGGGTAGCGGGAGGGCCGAGGATACGCAGTATTTT.

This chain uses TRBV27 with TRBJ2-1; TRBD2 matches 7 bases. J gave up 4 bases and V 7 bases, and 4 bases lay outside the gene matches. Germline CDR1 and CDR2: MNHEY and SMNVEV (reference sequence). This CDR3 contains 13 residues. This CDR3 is CASKRGGYNEQFF. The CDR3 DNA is TGTGCCAGCAAGCGGGGCGGTTACAATGAGCAGTTCTTC.

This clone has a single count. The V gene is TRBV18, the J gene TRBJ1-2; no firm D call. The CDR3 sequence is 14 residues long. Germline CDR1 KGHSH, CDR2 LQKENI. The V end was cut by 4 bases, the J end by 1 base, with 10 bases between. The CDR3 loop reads CASSLEGFNYGYTF. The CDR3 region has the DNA TGTGCCAGCTCACTGGAGGGTTTTAACTATGGCTACACCTTC.

CDR3: CASSLFRGGGGYTF. The CDR3 DNA reads TGTGCCAGCAGCTTATTTCGAGGGGGGGGTGGCTACACCTTC. This chain connects TRBV11-2 to TRBJ1-2; tentative D call: TRBD1 (6 bases). The V end lost 2 bases, the J end lost 7 bases, and 14 bases lay between the germline ends. The CDR3 contains 14 residues. Germline-derived CDR1 and CDR2 are SGHAT and FQNNGV. Full variable domain (outside the CDR3, taken from reference TRBV11-2 and TRBJ1-2): EAGVAQSPRYKIIEKRQSVAFWCNPISGHATLYWYQQILGQGPKLLIQFQNNGVVDDSQLPKDRFSAERLKGVDSTLKIQPAKLEDSAVYLCASSLFRGGGGYTFGSGTRLTVV.

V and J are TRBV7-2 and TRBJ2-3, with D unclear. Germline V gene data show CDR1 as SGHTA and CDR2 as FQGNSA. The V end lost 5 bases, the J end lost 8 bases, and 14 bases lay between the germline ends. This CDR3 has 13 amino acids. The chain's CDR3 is CASSTTYSGTQYF. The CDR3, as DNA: TGTGCCAGCAGCACAACCTACAGTGGTACGCAGTATTTT.

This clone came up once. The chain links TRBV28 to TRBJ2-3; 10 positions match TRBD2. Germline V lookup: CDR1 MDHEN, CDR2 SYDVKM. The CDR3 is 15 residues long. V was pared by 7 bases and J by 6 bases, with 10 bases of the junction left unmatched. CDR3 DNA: TGTGCCAGCACCTCACCTAGCGGGGGTAAGGATACGCAGTATTTT. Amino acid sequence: CASTSPSGGKDTQYF.

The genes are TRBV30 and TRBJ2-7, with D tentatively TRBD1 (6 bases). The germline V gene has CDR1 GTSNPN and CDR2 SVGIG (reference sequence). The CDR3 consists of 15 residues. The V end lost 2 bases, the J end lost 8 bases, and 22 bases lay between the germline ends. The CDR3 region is CAWSLTGTPFDKQYF. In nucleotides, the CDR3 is TGTGCCTGGAGTCTGACCGGGACACCCTTTGACAAGCAGTACTTC. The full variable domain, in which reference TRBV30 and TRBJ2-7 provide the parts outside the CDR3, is SQTIHQWPATLVQPVGSPLSLECTVEGTSNPNLYWYRQAAGRGLQLLFYSVGIGQISSEVPQNLSASRPQDRQFILSSKKLLLSDSGFYLCAWSLTGTPFDKQYFGPGTRLTVT.

The DNA of the CDR3 is TGCGCCAGCAAAAATCGGGGGACAGAAAATTCTGAAGCTTTCTTT. Translation: CASKNRGTENSEAFF. V gene TRBV5-1 combines with J gene TRBJ1-1; 7 nucleotides agree with TRBD1. CDR1 is SGHRS and CDR2 is YFSETQ in the germline V gene. The V gene end was trimmed by 6 bases and the J gene end by 6 bases; junction bases not matched to a gene: 14. This CDR3 is 15 amino acids long. Full variable domain (remainder filled in from reference TRBV5-1 and TRBJ1-1): KAGVTQTPRYLIKTRGQQVTLSCSPISGHRSVSWYQQTPGQGLQFLFEYFSETQRNKGNFPGRFSGRQFSNSRSEMNVSTLELGDSALYLCASKNRGTENSEAFFGQGTRLTVV.

The chain's CDR3 is CSVVSPQGPLWGYTF. In nucleotides, the CDR3 is TGCAGCGTTGTGTCTCCGCAGGGTCCCTTATGGGGCTACACCTTC. This chain uses TRBV29-1 with TRBJ1-2, with TRBD1 as a possible D gene (5 bases). Germline lookup yields CDR1 SQVTM and CDR2 ANQGSEA. This CDR3 region has 15 residues. V was trimmed by 4 bases and J by 8 bases, leaving 23 bases between them.

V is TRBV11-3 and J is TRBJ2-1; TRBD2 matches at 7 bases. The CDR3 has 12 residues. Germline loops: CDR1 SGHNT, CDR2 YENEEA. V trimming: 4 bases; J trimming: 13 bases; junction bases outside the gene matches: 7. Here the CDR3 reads CASSSTLAAQFF. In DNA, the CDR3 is TGTGCCAGCAGCTCAACCCTAGCGGCCCAGTTCTTC.

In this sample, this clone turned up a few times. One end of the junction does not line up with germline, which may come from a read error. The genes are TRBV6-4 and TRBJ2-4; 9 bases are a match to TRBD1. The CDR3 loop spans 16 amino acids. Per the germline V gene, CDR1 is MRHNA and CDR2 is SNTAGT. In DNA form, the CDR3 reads TGTGCCAGCAGCGACTGGCCGGGACAGGGAAAAAACATTCAGTACTTC. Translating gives CASSDWPGQGKNIQYF.

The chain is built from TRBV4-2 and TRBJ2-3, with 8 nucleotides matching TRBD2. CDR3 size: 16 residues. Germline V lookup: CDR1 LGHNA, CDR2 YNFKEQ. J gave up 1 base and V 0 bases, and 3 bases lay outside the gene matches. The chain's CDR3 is CASSQDQLAGTDTQYF. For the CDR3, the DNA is TGTGCCAGCAGCCAAGATCAACTAGCGGGCACAGATACGCAGTATTTT.

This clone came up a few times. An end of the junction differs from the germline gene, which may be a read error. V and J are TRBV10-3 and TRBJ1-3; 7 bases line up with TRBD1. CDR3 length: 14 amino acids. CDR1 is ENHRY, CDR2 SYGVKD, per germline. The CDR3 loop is CAISETGSVNTIYF. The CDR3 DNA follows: TGTGCCATCAGCGAGACAGGGTCTGTAAACACCATATATTTT.

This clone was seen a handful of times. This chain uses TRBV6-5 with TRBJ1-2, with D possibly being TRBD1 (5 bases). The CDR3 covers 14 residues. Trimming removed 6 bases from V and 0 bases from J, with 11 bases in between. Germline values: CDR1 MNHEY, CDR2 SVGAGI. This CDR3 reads CASRGHLANYGYTF. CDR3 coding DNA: TGTGCCAGCAGAGGACACTTAGCTAACTATGGCTACACCTTC.

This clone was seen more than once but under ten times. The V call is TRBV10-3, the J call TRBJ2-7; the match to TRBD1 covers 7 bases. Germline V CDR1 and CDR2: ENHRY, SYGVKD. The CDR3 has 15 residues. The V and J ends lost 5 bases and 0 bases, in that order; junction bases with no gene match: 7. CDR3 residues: CAISSGTASSYEQYV. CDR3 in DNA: TGTGCCATCAGTTCCGGGACAGCAAGCTCCTACGAGCAGTACGTC.

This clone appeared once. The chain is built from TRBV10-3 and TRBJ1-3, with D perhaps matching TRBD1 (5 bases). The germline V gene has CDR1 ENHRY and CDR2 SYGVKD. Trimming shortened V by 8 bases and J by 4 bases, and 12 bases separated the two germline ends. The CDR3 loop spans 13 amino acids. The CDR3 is CAISPGPGNTIYF. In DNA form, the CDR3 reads TGTGCCATCTCTCCAGGGCCAGGAAACACCATATATTTT.

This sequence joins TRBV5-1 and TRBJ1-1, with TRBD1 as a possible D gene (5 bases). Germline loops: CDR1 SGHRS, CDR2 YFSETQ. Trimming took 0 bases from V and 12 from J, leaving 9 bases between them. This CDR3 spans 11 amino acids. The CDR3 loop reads CASSLAGGSFF. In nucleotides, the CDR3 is TGCGCCAGCAGCTTGGCCGGGGGGTCTTTCTTT.

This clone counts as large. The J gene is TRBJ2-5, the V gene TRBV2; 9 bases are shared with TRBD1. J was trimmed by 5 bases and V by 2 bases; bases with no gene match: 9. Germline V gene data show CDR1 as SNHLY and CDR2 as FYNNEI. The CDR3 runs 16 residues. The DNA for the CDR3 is TGTGCCAGCAGTGAATTCGGGACAGGGAAGGGGGAGACCCAGTACTTC. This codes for CASSEFGTGKGETQYF.

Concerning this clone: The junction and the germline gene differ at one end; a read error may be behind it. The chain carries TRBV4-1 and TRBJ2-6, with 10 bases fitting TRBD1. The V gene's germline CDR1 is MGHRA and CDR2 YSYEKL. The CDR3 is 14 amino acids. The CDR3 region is CASSARDRGATLAF. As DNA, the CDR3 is TGCGCCAGCAGCGCCCGGGACAGGGGAGCTACCCTGGCTTTC.

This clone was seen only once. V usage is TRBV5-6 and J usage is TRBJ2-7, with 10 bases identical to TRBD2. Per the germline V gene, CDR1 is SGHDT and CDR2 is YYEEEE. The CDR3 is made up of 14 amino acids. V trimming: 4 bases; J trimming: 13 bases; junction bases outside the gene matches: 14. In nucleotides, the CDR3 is TGTGCCAGCAGCCCCGGGTTTCCTAGCGGGAGTCTATACGTC. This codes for CASSPGFPSGSLYV.

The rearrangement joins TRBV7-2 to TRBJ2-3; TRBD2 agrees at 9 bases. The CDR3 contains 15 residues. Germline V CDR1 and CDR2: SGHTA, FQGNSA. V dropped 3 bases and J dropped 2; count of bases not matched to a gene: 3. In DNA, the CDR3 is TGTGCCAGCAGCTTCTCGGGACTAGCCACAGATACGCAGTATTTT. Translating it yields CASSFSGLATDTQYF.

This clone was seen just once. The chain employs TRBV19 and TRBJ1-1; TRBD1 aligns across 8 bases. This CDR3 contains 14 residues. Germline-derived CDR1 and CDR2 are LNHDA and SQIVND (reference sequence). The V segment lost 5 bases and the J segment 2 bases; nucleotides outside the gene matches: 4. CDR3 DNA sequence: TGTGCCAGTAGTCTCAGGGGGCCAAACACTGAAGCTTTCTTT. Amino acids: CASSLRGPNTEAFF.

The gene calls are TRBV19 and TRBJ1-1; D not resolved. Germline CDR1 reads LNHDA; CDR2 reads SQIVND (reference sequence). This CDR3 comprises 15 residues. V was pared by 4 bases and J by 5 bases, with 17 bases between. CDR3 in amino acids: CASSSPGRVGTEAFF. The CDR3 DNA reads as TGTGCCAGTAGTAGCCCGGGGAGGGTAGGTACTGAAGCTTTCTTT.

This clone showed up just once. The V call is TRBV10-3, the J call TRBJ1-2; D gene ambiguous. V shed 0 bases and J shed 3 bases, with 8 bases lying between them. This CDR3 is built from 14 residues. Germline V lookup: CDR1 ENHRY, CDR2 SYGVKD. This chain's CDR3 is CAISESGGYYGYTF. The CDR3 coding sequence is TGTGCCATCAGTGAGTCGGGAGGATACTATGGCTACACCTTC.

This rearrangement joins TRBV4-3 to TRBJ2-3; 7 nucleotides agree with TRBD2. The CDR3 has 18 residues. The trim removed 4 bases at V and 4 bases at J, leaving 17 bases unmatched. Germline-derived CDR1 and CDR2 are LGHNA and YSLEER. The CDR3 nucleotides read TGCGCCAGCAGCCGATATGTAGCGGGTCCGACGAGGGCAGATACGCAGTATTTT. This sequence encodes CASSRYVAGPTRADTQYF.

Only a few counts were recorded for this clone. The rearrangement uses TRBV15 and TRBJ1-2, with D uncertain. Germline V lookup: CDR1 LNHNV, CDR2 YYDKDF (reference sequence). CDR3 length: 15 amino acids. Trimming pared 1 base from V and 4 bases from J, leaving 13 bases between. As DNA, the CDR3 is TGTGCCACCAGCAGAGGGCGACGGGATGGCTATGGCTACACCTTC. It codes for CATSRGRRDGYGYTF.

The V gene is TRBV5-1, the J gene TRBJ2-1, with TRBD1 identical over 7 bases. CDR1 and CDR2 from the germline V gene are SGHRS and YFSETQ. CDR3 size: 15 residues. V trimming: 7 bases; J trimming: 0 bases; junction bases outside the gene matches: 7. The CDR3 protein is CASGWTGSSYNEQFF. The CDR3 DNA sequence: TGCGCCAGCGGTTGGACAGGTAGCTCCTACAATGAGCAGTTCTTC.

As DNA, the CDR3 is TGCGCCAGCAGCCAACCGGACAGGGGTTCTGAAGCTTTCTTT. Translation gives CASSQPDRGSEAFF. The chain employs TRBV4-1 and TRBJ1-1; 9 bases match TRBD1. Losses at the gene ends were 2 bases for V and 6 bases for J; bases not matched to a gene: 4. Germline V CDR1 and CDR2: MGHRA, YSYEKL. This CDR3 contains 14 residues.

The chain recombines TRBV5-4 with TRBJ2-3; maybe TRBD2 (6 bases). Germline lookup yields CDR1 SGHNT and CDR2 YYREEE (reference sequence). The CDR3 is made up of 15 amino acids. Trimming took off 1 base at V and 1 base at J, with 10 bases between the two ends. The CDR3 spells CASSLFSSGTDTQYF. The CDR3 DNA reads TGTGCCAGCAGCTTGTTCTCTAGCGGCACAGATACGCAGTATTTT. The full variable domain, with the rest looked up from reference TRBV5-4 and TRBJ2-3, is ETGVTQSPTHLIKTRGQQVTLRCSSQSGHNTVSWYQQALGQGPQFIFQYYREEENGRGNFPPRFSGLQFPNYSSELNVNALELDDSALYLCASSLFSSGTDTQYFGPGTRLTVL.